The clone carrying this TCR beta chain came up a few times. Its antigen is not identified. The germline gives CDR1 MDHEN, CDR2 SYDVKM. The CDR3 consists of 17 residues. Trimming at V came to 4 bases and at J to 3 bases, leaving 8 bases not matched to a gene. The sample comes from a study of T cells in Graves' hyperthyroidism and ophthalmopathy. General study results and limits: Expanded thyroid clonotypes (above 0.001) were mostly also found in blood.

Newly diagnosed hyperthyroidism patients aged 18 to 65 years had disease lasting under 2 months. Clinicians diagnosed patients from clinical symptoms, serum thyroxine and TRAb, thyroid ultrasound and orbital computed tomography. It was at first hyperthyroidism diagnosis, before any ophthalmopathy symptoms, that the blood sample was taken. RNA transcripts yielded amplified TCR beta CDR3 regions. Primed by the HTBI set, a first-round RT-PCR was run on the TCR CDR3. TCRdb reanalysed the multiplex PCR reads using MiXCR and keeps one entry per CDR3 protein. The sample consists of around 280,000 distinct CDR3 sequences, about 14% of them appearing once.

This receptor was taken from a woman younger than 45 with Graves' hyperthyroidism that later progressed to Graves' ophthalmopathy. V is TRBV28 and J is TRBJ2-4; 11 nucleotides agree with TRBD2. The sample was blood. The CDR3 is CASSYQGLAGIKNIQYF. The CDR3 DNA is TGTGCCAGCAGTTATCAAGGACTAGCGGGTATCAAAAACATTCAGTACTTC.